These T cell receptor beta chains were read from a single sample in a study of control samples from healthy donors and cancer patients. Sequencing was performed with immunoSEQ multiplex PCR; in TCRdb, only in-frame clones are kept and a portion is missing. The table lists approximately 100,000 clones, almost 90% of them singletons. Sequenced material: blood. The receptors derive from a young man in good health. Both conserved end residues are part of each CDR3. A D gene is named only where the DNA matches it firmly. A row's size may be missing; if present it is once, few, many or a size class.

d_call	v_call	j_call	clone_size	cdr3_nt	cdr3_aa
-	TRBV28	TRBJ2-7	-	TGTGCCAGCAGTTTACAGGGAAGATTCCCCTACGAGCAGTACTTC	CASSLQGRFPYEQYF
TRBD2	TRBV19	TRBJ2-7	-	TGTGCCAGTAGTATCGGGCATGCGGGAGGCGAGCAGTACTTC	CASSIGHAGGEQYF
-	TRBV4-3	TRBJ1-4	-	TGCGCCAGCAGCCAAGATGGGAGGGCTGCAACTAATGAAAAACTGTTTTTT	CASSQDGRAATNEKLFF
-	TRBV6-2/TRBV6-3	TRBJ1-1	once	TGTGCCAGCAGTTACGGGAGTTTAGGAAACACTGAAGCTTTCTTT	CASSYGSLGNTEAFF
-	TRBV5-1	TRBJ2-1	-	TGCGCCAGCGATCTTTCGGGGGAGAACAATGAGCAGTTCTTC	CASDLSGENNEQFF
-	TRBV7-9	TRBJ1-6	-	TGTGCCAGCAGCTTAGCGAACAGCAATTCACCCCTCCACTTT	CASSLANSNSPLHF
-	TRBV6-5	TRBJ1-3	-	TGTGCCAGCAGTTACTCAGGGGTAGCTGGAAACACCATATATTTT	CASSYSGVAGNTIYF
TRBD1	TRBV9	TRBJ2-7	-	TGTGCCAGCAGCACATCCGGGACAGCGGATCGAGAGCAGTACTTC	CASSTSGTADREQYF
-	TRBV12-5	TRBJ1-2	-	TGTGCTAGTGGTTTGGGGACCACGGAAGGCTACACCTTC	CASGLGTTEGYTF
-	TRBV7-2	TRBJ2-3	-	TGTGCCAGCAGCAGTAATCGGCCAGATACGCAGTATTTT	CASSSNRPDTQYF
TRBD1	TRBV3-1/TRBV3-2	TRBJ2-2	-	TGTGCCAGCAGGCCAGGGACAGGGGTGTTTTCCGGGGAGCTGTTTTTT	CASRPGTGVFSGELFF
-	TRBV9	TRBJ1-6	once	TGTGCCAGCAGCGCTGGGACAACGGGGGATTCACCCCTCCACTTT	CASSAGTTGDSPLHF
-	TRBV11-2	TRBJ2-1	-	TGTGCCAGCAGCCTCCTCCTTGACCCAGACAACCGACGTGAGCAGTTCTTC	CASSLLLDPDNRREQFF
TRBD1	TRBV4-2	TRBJ1-2	-	TGTGCCAGCAGCTACGCGGACAGGAGCGGGGGCTACACCTTC	CASSYADRSGGYTF
-	TRBV27	TRBJ2-3	-	TGTGCCAGCAGATTGAACCGGGACAACACAGATACGCAGTATTTT	CASRLNRDNTDTQYF
TRBD2	TRBV5-1	TRBJ2-1	-	TGCGCCAGCAGCTTGGCCGGCGGGAGTCTTAATGAGCAGTTCTTC	CASSLAGGSLNEQFF
-	TRBV28	TRBJ2-3	-	TGTGCCAGCAGTTTTGCGGGCAACACAGATACGCAGTATTTT	CASSFAGNTDTQYF
TRBD1	TRBV7-2	TRBJ1-6	-	TGTGCCAGCAGCTTCGCGAGGGGGCTTAATTCACCCCTCCACTTT	CASSFARGLNSPLHF
-	TRBV27	TRBJ2-5	-	TGTGCCAGCAGTTCCTACGGGGCTCAAGAGACCCAGTACTTC	CASSSYGAQETQYF
TRBD1	TRBV27	TRBJ2-7	-	TGTGCCAGCAGTCCGGGACAGGACTCCTACGAGCAGTACTTC	CASSPGQDSYEQYF
-	TRBV12-3/TRBV12-4	TRBJ2-7	once	TGTGCCAGCAGTTTAGGTCCCTCCGAGCAGTACTTC	CASSLGPSEQYF
-	TRBV4-2	TRBJ2-2	-	TGTGCCAGCAGCCAAGCGGGACGGAACACCGGGGAGCTGTTTTTT	CASSQAGRNTGELFF
-	TRBV18	TRBJ1-2	-	TGTGCCAGCTCACCTTTGACAGTGGGCTACACCTTC	CASSPLTVGYTF
-	TRBV7-9	TRBJ1-1	-	TGTGCCAGCAGCTTAGAAATTACTCAGGCAGTGAACACTGAAGCTTTCTTT	CASSLEITQAVNTEAFF
-	TRBV19	TRBJ1-5	-	TGTGCCAGTCGTAGGGGGGATCAGCCCCAGCATTTT	CASRRGDQPQHF
-	TRBV18	TRBJ1-1	-	TGTGCCAGCTCACCTGATCCGGGGAGGAACACTGAAGCTTTCTTT	CASSPDPGRNTEAFF
-	TRBV27	TRBJ1-2	-	TGTGCCAGCAGTTTAGCCGGGGACAATCCCTATGGCTACACCTTC	CASSLAGDNPYGYTF
-	TRBV20-1	TRBJ2-3	-	TGCAGTGCTAGATCTCTTGATACGCAGTATTTT	CSARSLDTQYF
-	TRBV9	TRBJ2-5	few	TGTGCCAGCAGCGGAGCCAGGGGCTGGACCCAGTACTTC	CASSGARGWTQYF
-	TRBV29-1	TRBJ1-1	-	TGCAGCGCCACGTTGGGGGGTCGGGTCCCTGAAGCTTTCTTT	CSATLGGRVPEAFF
-	TRBV7-6	TRBJ2-7	-	TGTGCCAGCAGCCAGTGGTCCGAGCAGTACTTC	CASSQWSEQYF
-	TRBV6-5	TRBJ2-7	-	TGTGCCAGCAGCCCCAGGACGCGCTACGAGCAGTACTTC	CASSPRTRYEQYF
-	TRBV28	TRBJ1-3	-	TGTGCCAGCAGCCAAACCGTCACGGGGCTCGGAAACACCATATATTTT	CASSQTVTGLGNTIYF
TRBD1	TRBV7-9	TRBJ2-2	-	TGTGCCAGCAGCGCAAGCAGGGGGCGCCGGGCCGGGGAGCTGTTTTTT	CASSASRGRRAGELFF
-	TRBV18	TRBJ2-5	-	TGTGCCAGCTCACCAGGCGCGCAAGAGACCCAGTACTTC	CASSPGAQETQYF
-	TRBV27	TRBJ1-2	-	TGTGCCAGCAGTTTATTTGGGGGGCGCGGTGGCTACACCTTC	CASSLFGGRGGYTF
TRBD2	TRBV2	TRBJ2-5	-	TGTGCCAGCAGTGAATTGTTAGCGGGAGATCAAGAGACCCAGTACTTC	CASSELLAGDQETQYF
TRBD2	TRBV6-5	TRBJ2-2	-	TGTGCCAGCAGTTACGGGGGAGGGACCGGGGAGCTGTTTTTT	CASSYGGGTGELFF
TRBD1	TRBV11-2	TRBJ1-1	-	TGTGCCAGCAGCGCTTCAGGGGGTTTGAACACTGAAGCTTTCTTT	CASSASGGLNTEAFF
TRBD1	TRBV7-3	TRBJ2-1	-	TGTGCCAGCAGCTTAACCCCGGGACAGGGCAATGAGCAGTTCTTC	CASSLTPGQGNEQFF
-	TRBV6-5	TRBJ2-1	-	TGTGCCAGCGGGACTTTCGACGATGAGCAGTTCTTC	CASGTFDDEQFF
-	TRBV19	TRBJ1-1	-	TGTGCCAGTAGTATTCTACCGGGACGGCAAATGAACACTGAAGCTTTCTTT	CASSILPGRQMNTEAFF
-	TRBV4-1	TRBJ2-3	-	TGCGCCAGCAGCCAAGATGGGGGCCCCTATACGCAGTATTTT	CASSQDGGPYTQYF
TRBD1	TRBV6-5	TRBJ1-4	-	TGTGCCAGCAGCACAACAGGGGGTGGGGAAAAACTGTTTTTT	CASSTTGGGEKLFF
TRBD1	TRBV7-2	TRBJ1-2	-	TGTGCCAGCACCCGGATGGCGACAGGGGGGTCCTATGGCTACACCTTC	CASTRMATGGSYGYTF
-	TRBV4-1	TRBJ2-7	-	TGCGCCAGCAGCCCCCCGTACGGCGAAGGAATCGAGCAGTACTTC	CASSPPYGEGIEQYF
-	TRBV19	TRBJ2-7	-	TGTGCCAGTAGTATATCGCTGGGCGTGGACGAGCAGTACTTC	CASSISLGVDEQYF
-	TRBV11-3	TRBJ2-1	-	TGTGCCAGCAGCCCTCGGACCGCATACAATGAGCAGTTCTTC	CASSPRTAYNEQFF
-	TRBV5-5	TRBJ1-1	-	TGTGCCAGCAGCTTTGGCAGGGGCATGAACACTGAAGCTTTCTTT	CASSFGRGMNTEAFF
TRBD2	TRBV11-2	TRBJ2-5	-	TGTGCCAGCAGCTTGACAAGCGGGAGGTCCCAAGAGACCCAGTACTTC	CASSLTSGRSQETQYF
-	TRBV9	TRBJ2-7	-	TGTGCCAGCAGCGAGGGAGACGGGACCTACGAGCAGTACTTC	CASSEGDGTYEQYF
TRBD1	TRBV5-5	TRBJ2-7	once	TGTGCCAGCCAATGGGACAGAAACAACTACGAGCAGTACTTC	CASQWDRNNYEQYF
-	TRBV21-1	TRBJ2-7	-	TGTGCCAGCAGCAGCTCCTACGAGCAGTACTTC	CASSSSYEQYF
TRBD1	TRBV30	TRBJ1-2	-	TGTGCCTGGAGTCTAGGACAGGGCTCAAACTATGGCTACACCTTC	CAWSLGQGSNYGYTF
-	TRBV2	TRBJ2-5	once	TGTGCCAGCAGTGTCGGTGAGACCCAGTACTTC	CASSVGETQYF
-	TRBV30	TRBJ1-6	-	TGTGCCTGGAGCAATAAGAACACGGCACACGGCTTTTGGACCCTCCACTTT	CAWSNKNTAHGFWTLHF
TRBD1	TRBV11-2	TRBJ2-7	-	TGTGCCAGCAGCTTCCGACAGGGTATTTACGAGCAGTACTTC	CASSFRQGIYEQYF
-	TRBV6-1	TRBJ2-5	-	TGTGCCAGCAGTGATCAGAGGGGAGGAGAGACCCAGTACTTC	CASSDQRGGETQYF